This is a list of T cell receptor beta chains from one sample in a study of T cells in tumors after PD-1 blockade. Assay: immunoSEQ multiplex PCR; the TCRdb copy retains only in-frame clones and omits some. The data show around 60,000 clones, roughly 78% seen once. Material: PBMCs, obtained before anti-PD-1 treatment. The origin of the receptors is a human donor with basal cell carcinoma. CDR3s include the opening cysteine and the closing phenylalanine or tryptophan. A D gene is named only where the DNA matches it firmly. Size is omitted from some rows. Given values are once, few, many or a class for expanded clones.

J gene,D gene,V gene,clone size,CDR3 protein,CDR3 DNA
TRBJ2-1,TRBD2,TRBV7-9,many,CASSPLAGGGRNSYNEQFF,TGTGCCAGCAGCCCCCTCGCTGGGGGGGGACGCAACTCCTACAATGAGCAGTTCTTC
TRBJ1-4,-,TRBV4-2,-,CASSQDRGKDEKLFF,TGTGCCAGCAGCCAAGATAGGGGGAAGGATGAAAAACTGTTTTTT
TRBJ2-1,TRBD2,TRBV5-4,-,CASSLVGTSGYNEQFF,TGTGCCAGCAGCTTGGTCGGGACTAGCGGCTACAATGAGCAGTTCTTC
TRBJ2-5,-,TRBV2,-,CASSVWGSETQYF,TGTGCCAGCAGTGTTTGGGGGTCGGAGACCCAGTACTTC
TRBJ2-1,TRBD1,TRBV29-1,-,CSAKTGTGRFF,TGCAGCGCCAAGACCGGGACAGGGAGGTTCTTC
TRBJ2-2,TRBD2,TRBV2,-,CASSATSGGAGELFF,TGTGCCAGCAGCGCCACTAGCGGGGGGGCCGGGGAGCTGTTTTTT
TRBJ1-2,-,TRBV6-5,-,CASSKGGGPNYGYTF,TGTGCCAGCTCAAAAGGGGGGGGCCCTAACTATGGCTACACCTTC
TRBJ2-3,-,TRBV13,-,CASSFASSLPGTQYF,TGTGCCAGCAGCTTTGCCAGTTCCCTTCCAGGTACGCAGTATTTT
TRBJ2-7,-,TRBV6-5,-,CASSPILAAPDEQYF,TGTGCCAGCAGTCCTATCCTAGCAGCTCCCGACGAGCAGTACTTC
TRBJ1-2,TRBD1,TRBV27,-,CASSPRTGDGYTF,TGTGCCAGCAGTCCCCGGACAGGGGATGGCTACACCTTC
TRBJ2-5,-,TRBV5-4,-,CASSLGTTETQYF,TGTGCCAGCAGCTTGGGGACAACAGAGACCCAGTACTTC
TRBJ2-1,TRBD2,TRBV13,-,CASSLGLAGYYNEQFF,TGTGCCAGCAGCTTAGGACTAGCGGGGTACTACAATGAGCAGTTCTTC
TRBJ2-3,TRBD2,TRBV10-1,-,CASSGGLAGITDTQYF,TGCGCCAGCAGTGGCGGACTAGCGGGGATCACAGATACGCAGTATTTT
TRBJ1-5,-,TRBV9,-,CASSVEGGPQHF,TGTGCCAGCAGCGTAGAAGGCGGGCCCCAGCATTTT
TRBJ2-5,-,TRBV6-5,-,CASSQDTQETQYF,TGTGCCAGCAGTCAGGACACTCAAGAGACCCAGTACTTC
TRBJ1-2,TRBD1,TRBV9,-,CASSVEDRVSYGYTF,TGTGCCAGCAGCGTAGAAGACAGGGTTAGCTATGGCTACACCTTC
TRBJ1-5,-,TRBV6-9,few,CASPTTSLPLSNQPQHF,TGTGCCAGCCCAACCACCAGCTTACCCCTTAGCAATCAGCCCCAGCATTTT
TRBJ2-3,-,TRBV27,-,CASRRGGPPDTQYF,TGTGCCAGCAGAAGGGGGGGCCCTCCAGATACGCAGTATTTT
TRBJ1-1,-,TRBV19,-,CASSRTVGEAFF,TGTGCCAGTAGTAGGACAGTGGGGGAAGCTTTCTTT
TRBJ1-3,-,TRBV6-6,few,CASSYSRDSGNTIYF,TGTGCCAGCAGTTACTCCCGGGACTCTGGAAACACCATATATTTT
TRBJ1-4,TRBD1,TRBV25-1,-,CASSGGQTWAELFF,TGTGCCAGCAGTGGGGGACAGACCTGGGCGGAACTGTTTTTT
TRBJ2-5,-,TRBV6-6,-,CASSDRGQETQYF,TGTGCCAGCAGTGACAGAGGGCAAGAGACCCAGTACTTC
TRBJ1-2,TRBD1,TRBV7-9,few,CASSSAGTGQLGYTF,TGTGCCAGCAGTTCCGCCGGGACAGGGCAGCTGGGCTACACCTTC
TRBJ2-2,-,TRBV6-6,-,CASRGAANTGELFF,TGTGCCAGCCGGGGCGCTGCGAACACCGGGGAGCTGTTTTTT
TRBJ2-1,TRBD2,TRBV5-8,-,CASSFPGGWGSGNEQFF,TGTGCCAGCAGCTTTCCCGGGGGGTGGGGGTCTGGTAATGAGCAGTTCTTC
TRBJ2-2,-,TRBV9,once,CASSVEGGASRSGELFF,TGTGCCAGCAGCGTAGAGGGGGGCGCGAGTCGTAGCGGGGAGCTGTTTTTT
TRBJ1-2,TRBD1,TRBV5-3,-,CARSRTGAYGYTF,TGTGCCAGAAGCAGGACAGGGGCCTATGGCTACACCTTC
TRBJ2-7,-,TRBV11-3,-,CASSLEPGLYEQYF,TGTGCCAGCAGCTTAGAACCAGGACTTTACGAGCAGTACTTC
TRBJ1-1,-,TRBV11-3,-,CASSQGRGSTEAFF,TGTGCCAGCAGCCAGGGACGGGGGAGCACTGAAGCTTTCTTT
TRBJ1-3,-,TRBV27,-,CASSSLGSGNTIYF,TGTGCCAGCAGTTCGCTCGGCTCTGGAAACACCATATATTTT
TRBJ2-7,-,TRBV6-5,-,CASSYSVNPSYEQYF,TGTGCCAGCAGTTACTCGGTGAACCCCTCCTACGAGCAGTACTTC
TRBJ2-3,-,TRBV7-9,-,CASSSQGQRTDTQYF,TGTGCCAGCAGCTCCCAAGGACAGAGAACAGATACGCAGTATTTT
TRBJ1-4,-,TRBV25-1,-,CASSDPGEKLFF,TGTGCCAGCAGTGACCCCGGGGAAAAACTGTTTTTT
TRBJ1-1,-,TRBV19,-,CASSRHWDATTEAFF,TGTGCCAGTAGTAGACACTGGGATGCTACCACTGAAGCTTTCTTT
TRBJ2-7,TRBD1,TRBV18,many,CASSPGTGEIYEQYF,TGTGCCAGCTCACCAGGGACAGGGGAGATCTACGAGCAGTACTTC
TRBJ1-2,TRBD1,TRBV18,-,CASSPRDRGLSYGYTF,TGTGCCAGCTCGCCCCGGGACAGGGGGCTAAGCTATGGCTACACCTTC
TRBJ2-5,-,TRBV14,-,CASSQGLMLGLQETQYF,TGTGCCAGCAGCCAAGGGTTAATGCTGGGCCTCCAAGAGACCCAGTACTTC
TRBJ2-2,-,TRBV2,few,CASRQSPTGELFF,TGTGCCAGCAGACAGTCACCAACCGGGGAGCTGTTTTTT
TRBJ2-5,TRBD2,TRBV5-1,-,CASRTSTTSGGAETQYF,TGCGCCAGCCGAACCTCTACAACTAGCGGGGGGGCTGAGACCCAGTACTTC
TRBJ2-5,TRBD2,TRBV9,-,CASSVEASGGPETQYF,TGTGCCAGCAGCGTAGAAGCTAGCGGGGGTCCAGAGACCCAGTACTTC